These T cell receptor beta chains were read from a single sample in a study of cytomegalovirus exposure and HLA in healthy donors. Some clones are missing from TCRdb's copy, which holds only in-frame ones; the method was immunoSEQ multiplex PCR. The top ten hold more than 7% of the sample, which has approximately 53,000 clones, about 78% seen once. Sequences were obtained from PBMCs. The receptors here all came from a man younger than 40 in good health and CMV-seropositive. Each CDR3 is given with its conserved first and last residue. Fields, in order: D gene, J gene, clone size, V gene, CDR3 protein, CDR3 DNA. The D gene is left open where the match is weak. Clone size, where shown, is once, few, many, or a class for clones that have expanded.

.,TRBJ2-1,once,TRBV7-3,CASTLGLSSYNEQFF,TGTGCCAGCACCCTGGGACTGAGCTCCTACAATGAGCAGTTCTTC
TRBD2,TRBJ2-1,.,TRBV13,CASSHGLAGYNEQFF,TGTGCCAGCAGCCATGGACTAGCGGGGTACAATGAGCAGTTCTTC
.,TRBJ1-2,.,TRBV29-1,CSAKRRDIYGYTF,TGCAGCGCGAAACGCAGGGACATCTATGGCTACACCTTC
.,TRBJ2-3,.,TRBV7-7,CASSPAGVDTQYF,TGTGCCAGCAGCCCGGCCGGGGTAGATACGCAGTATTTT
.,TRBJ1-2,.,TRBV2,CASSEPHQDGYTF,TGTGCCAGCAGTGAGCCACATCAGGATGGCTACACCTTC
.,TRBJ2-1,.,TRBV5-6,CASSLAATGPYNEQFF,TGTGCCAGCAGCTTGGCCGCGACAGGACCCTACAATGAGCAGTTCTTC
.,TRBJ1-4,once,TRBV19,CASSIWETNEKLFF,TGTGCCAGTAGTATCTGGGAGACTAATGAAAAACTGTTTTTT
.,TRBJ1-3,.,TRBV10-3,CAISARQAGSGNTIYF,TGTGCCATCAGTGCGAGACAGGCCGGCTCTGGAAACACCATATATTTT
.,TRBJ1-1,.,TRBV18,CASSMDSRNTEAFF,TGTGCCAGCTCAATGGACAGCCGGAACACTGAAGCTTTCTTT
.,TRBJ1-6,.,TRBV6-1,CASRGGRLYNSPLHF,TGTGCCAGCAGGGGGGGACGGCTTTATAATTCACCCCTCCACTTT
.,TRBJ1-4,.,TRBV2,CASSRWRSEKLFF,TGTGCCAGCAGTAGATGGAGGAGTGAAAAACTGTTTTTT
.,TRBJ2-2,.,TRBV5-5,CASSGVQANTGELFF,TGTGCCAGCAGCGGTGTCCAGGCGAACACCGGGGAGCTGTTTTTT
.,TRBJ2-2,few,TRBV7-6,CASSLSQARENTGELFF,TGTGCCAGCAGCTTGTCCCAGGCCAGGGAGAACACCGGGGAGCTGTTTTTT
.,TRBJ2-7,.,TRBV29-1,CSVGVGGYEQYF,TGCAGCGTTGGAGTCGGGGGCTACGAGCAGTACTTC
TRBD1,TRBJ2-7,.,TRBV5-6,CASSSIRTGGYEQYF,TGTGCCAGCAGCAGTATTCGGACAGGGGGTTACGAGCAGTACTTC
.,TRBJ1-1,.,TRBV14,CASSQDTQVTTEAFF,TGTGCCAGCAGCCAAGATACCCAGGTTACTACTGAAGCTTTCTTT
TRBD1,TRBJ1-3,.,TRBV10-3,CAIGTDSGNTIYF,TGTGCCATCGGGACAGACTCTGGAAACACCATATATTTT
TRBD1,TRBJ2-2,.,TRBV7-8,CASSLGTGNTGELFF,TGTGCCAGCAGCTTAGGGACAGGGAACACCGGGGAGCTGTTTTTT
.,TRBJ1-2,.,TRBV5-1,CASSLGGENYGYTF,TGCGCCAGCAGCTTGGGTGGAGAGAACTATGGCTACACCTTC
.,TRBJ2-7,.,TRBV14,CASSQTVGPSYEQYF,TGTGCCAGCAGCCAGACAGTCGGGCCTTCCTACGAGCAGTACTTC
TRBD1,TRBJ2-7,.,TRBV5-1,CASSLETGYRDEQYF,TGCGCCAGCAGCTTGGAGACAGGGTATCGGGACGAGCAGTACTTC
.,TRBJ1-1,.,TRBV5-4,CASRSTTGLGTEAFF,TGTGCCAGCAGGTCTACTACAGGGTTGGGCACTGAAGCTTTCTTT
.,TRBJ2-3,.,TRBV7-9,CASSSSTGSTDTQYF,TGTGCCAGCAGCTCTTCGACTGGTAGCACAGATACGCAGTATTTT
.,TRBJ2-5,.,TRBV5-1,CASSLAIKLEETQYF,TGCGCCAGCAGCTTGGCAATAAAGTTGGAGGAGACCCAGTACTTC
.,TRBJ1-2,once,TRBV9,CASSVEGRDPYGYTF,TGTGCCAGCAGCGTAGAGGGGCGGGACCCCTATGGCTACACCTTC
TRBD1,TRBJ2-3,.,TRBV5-1,CASSYDRGGTDTQYF,TGCGCCAGCAGCTACGACAGGGGAGGCACAGATACGCAGTATTTT
TRBD1,TRBJ2-5,once,TRBV5-4,CASSFGGQGASETQYF,TGTGCCAGCAGCTTCGGGGGACAGGGGGCTTCAGAGACCCAGTACTTC
.,TRBJ2-7,.,TRBV18,CASSPAQGPISYEQYF,TGTGCCAGCTCACCAGCACAGGGACCCATCTCCTACGAGCAGTACTTC
.,TRBJ1-3,.,TRBV10-2,CASSGGSTGNTIYF,TGCGCCAGCAGTGGAGGGTCTACTGGAAACACCATATATTTT
TRBD1,TRBJ2-3,.,TRBV9,CASNDRESTDTQYF,TGTGCCAGCAACGACAGGGAGAGCACGGATACGCAGTATTTT
.,TRBJ1-2,.,TRBV25-1,CASSELERHWDYGYTF,TGTGCCAGCAGTGAATTAGAGAGACATTGGGACTATGGCTACACCTTC
.,TRBJ2-1,few,TRBV5-4,CASSSQGSNEQFF,TGTGCCAGCAGCTCCCAGGGAAGCAATGAGCAGTTCTTC
TRBD1,TRBJ1-1,.,TRBV9,CASSVSQGATEAFF,TGTGCCAGCAGCGTTTCTCAGGGGGCGACTGAAGCTTTCTTT
TRBD1,TRBJ2-7,.,TRBV5-1,CASVRDRESYEQYF,TGCGCCAGCGTCCGGGACAGGGAATCTTACGAGCAGTACTTC
TRBD1,TRBJ1-4,.,TRBV9,CASSVRQGTDEKLFF,TGTGCCAGCAGCGTCAGACAGGGGACAGATGAAAAACTGTTTTTT
TRBD1,TRBJ1-6,.,TRBV7-2,CASSFRDSHSPLHF,TGTGCCAGCAGCTTCCGGGACAGTCATTCACCCCTCCACTTT